This T cell receptor (beta chain) was sequenced during a study of blood T cell repertoires in COVID-19. Study-level information: Sources were T cells, B-cell-depleted T cells, or PBMCs; the material itself was cDNA or gDNA.

Study processing details: The authors estimated nucleated cell counts from reference gene primer amplification. Libraries were prepared by immunoSEQ multiplex PCR; TCRdb keeps only in-frame clonotypes and omits some of them. V, J and clone size derive from that table, while D and trimming were established from the DNA sequence. The data contain roughly 16,000 clones, 80% to 90% of them singletons. The clonotype comes from an older man with active COVID-19. Material for sequencing was peripheral blood.

Here the CDR3 DNA reads TGTGCCAGCAAAAGACGGGTAGCGGGAGGAGGGACCGGGGAGCTGTTTTTT. Amino acids: CASKRRVAGGGTGELFF. The V call is TRBV7-2, the J call TRBJ2-2, with 10 positions matching TRBD2. The CDR3 extends over 17 amino acids. Per germline, CDR1 SGHTA and CDR2 FQGNSA. Trimming took 7 bases from V and 5 from J; bases not matched to a gene: 13.